The present T cell receptor beta chain was sequenced within a study of blood T cell repertoires in COVID-19. Turning to the study itself: Sites in the United States, Italy and Spain provided acute and convalescent COVID-19 samples.

The study recruited people aged 18 to 89 years across approximately 24 US areas. Original processing notes: Reference gene primer amplification yielded estimated nucleated cell counts. Profiled with immunoSEQ multiplex PCR; TCRdb holds only in-frame clones, not every one. V, J and clone size derive from that table, while D and trimming were established from the DNA sequence. The sample lists more than 200,000 clones; around nine tenths were seen once. The CDR3 has 13 residues. Germline V gene lookup returns CDR1 SGHNT and CDR2 YENEEA. V gave up 5 bases and J gave up 7 bases, with 15 bases separating them.

The chain combines TRBV11-3 with TRBJ2-7; a weak D match, TRBD1 (6 bases). This clonotype was obtained from a woman aged 30 to 39 with acute COVID-19. The sample comprised PBMCs or T cells enriched from blood (not recorded which). The CDR3 protein is CASSPGHHFEQYF. The CDR3 DNA sequence: TGTGCCAGCAGCCCGGGACACCATTTTGAGCAGTACTTC.